These T cell receptor beta chains were read from a single sample in a study of cytomegalovirus exposure and HLA in healthy donors. Sequenced by immunoSEQ multiplex PCR; TCRdb stores in-frame clones only, minus some. In the table there are around 120,000 clones, about 80% of which are singletons. Sample: PBMCs. The receptors here all came from a man between 45 and 60 years old in good health and CMV-seropositive. Each CDR3 is given with its conserved first and last residue. A D gene is named only where the DNA matches it firmly. Size is omitted from some rows. Given values are once, few, many or a class for expanded clones.

CDR3 DNA	CDR3 protein	clone size	V gene	J gene	D gene
TGTGCCAGCAGAACAGGGTTCGGCGAGCAGTACTTC	CASRTGFGEQYF	NA	TRBV6-5	TRBJ2-7	NA
TGTGCCAGCAGCGTCCTAGCTGGGGTCGGGGAGCTGTTTTTT	CASSVLAGVGELFF	NA	TRBV9	TRBJ2-2	NA
TGCGCCAGCAGCGGGGGGACAGGGAACACTGAAGCTTTCTTT	CASSGGTGNTEAFF	many	TRBV5-1	TRBJ1-1	TRBD1
TGTGCCAGCAGGGCTCTTATAGCGGGGGACACAGATACGCAGTATTTT	CASRALIAGDTDTQYF	NA	TRBV2	TRBJ2-3	TRBD2
TGTGCCAGCCGCCCAGCGGGGGTGGAAGGAACAGATACGCAGTATTTT	CASRPAGVEGTDTQYF	NA	TRBV5-4	TRBJ2-3	TRBD2
TGTGCCAGCAGCTTTGGAGTGAGTCGGGGGAATGAGCAGTTCTTC	CASSFGVSRGNEQFF	NA	TRBV5-6	TRBJ2-1	NA
TGCGCCAGCAGCCGTCCTACTCTAGCCAAAAACATTCAGTACTTC	CASSRPTLAKNIQYF	few	TRBV5-1	TRBJ2-4	NA
TGTGCTAGTGGTTTCTCAGGGCCCCGGTTTACGGAAGCTTTCTTT	CASGFSGPRFTEAFF	NA	TRBV12-5	TRBJ1-1	NA
TGTGCCAGCAGCTTATGGGGGCGGCAGTACTTC	CASSLWGRQYF	NA	TRBV5-8	TRBJ2-7	NA
TGTGCCATCAGTGAGTCCCTATCGTGGGGGGGAAGGGGCAATGAGCAGTTCTTC	CAISESLSWGGRGNEQFF	NA	TRBV10-3	TRBJ2-1	TRBD2
TGCAGCGTCCTGGACACATCAGAGACCCAGTACTTC	CSVLDTSETQYF	NA	TRBV29-1	TRBJ2-5	NA
TGTGCCAGTAGTTTAACAGGGGCTGGGGCCAACGTCCTGACTTTC	CASSLTGAGANVLTF	NA	TRBV19	TRBJ2-6	TRBD1
TGTGCTAGTGGTTTGGTGATTCGTGGGCTAGCGGCCTCCTACGAGCAGTACTTC	CASGLVIRGLAASYEQYF	NA	TRBV12-5	TRBJ2-7	TRBD2
TGTGCCAGCAGTGGTCGGACTAGCGGGAGACCTTGGGAGCAGTTCTTC	CASSGRTSGRPWEQFF	once	TRBV6-1	TRBJ2-1	TRBD2
TGTGCCAGCAGCTTAGGAGCCCAGGGATTGAGGGGCTACACCTTC	CASSLGAQGLRGYTF	NA	TRBV7-2	TRBJ1-2	NA
TGTGCCAGCAGAGGGCAGGGGGGCACTGAAGCTTTCTTT	CASRGQGGTEAFF	NA	TRBV25-1	TRBJ1-1	TRBD1
TGTGCCAGCAGCTTGGACTTGGACACTCGCACAGATACGCAGTATTTT	CASSLDLDTRTDTQYF	NA	TRBV5-4	TRBJ2-3	NA
TGTGCCAGCTCACCAGAAGCGGGGCGAGATACGCAGTATTTT	CASSPEAGRDTQYF	once	TRBV18	TRBJ2-3	TRBD2
TGCGCCAGCAGCTCAAACACCGGGACAGGATCACCCCTCCACTTT	CASSSNTGTGSPLHF	once	TRBV5-1	TRBJ1-6	TRBD1
TGTGCCAGCAGTTCTCCCGGGGGGTCTAGTAATTCACCCCTCCACTTT	CASSSPGGSSNSPLHF	once	TRBV7-8	TRBJ1-6	NA
TGCGCCAGCAGCTTGGGGGACAGCCAAGAGACCCAGTACTTC	CASSLGDSQETQYF	NA	TRBV5-1	TRBJ2-5	TRBD1
TGTGCCAGCAGTCGCGGGGGGGCGGGGGAGACCCAGTACTTC	CASSRGGAGETQYF	NA	TRBV6-5	TRBJ2-5	TRBD2
TGTGCCAGCAGCTTAGGGGCCGGACTAGCGGGAGTGTACGAGCAGTACTTC	CASSLGAGLAGVYEQYF	NA	TRBV7-6	TRBJ2-7	TRBD2
TGTGCCAGCAGTCCCACCGGGACTAACACAGATACGCAGTATTTT	CASSPTGTNTDTQYF	NA	TRBV6-4	TRBJ2-3	TRBD2
TGTGCCAGCAGCCCCCCGGGGGAGACCCAGTACTTC	CASSPPGETQYF	NA	TRBV7-8	TRBJ2-5	NA
TGTGCCAGCAGCGTAGGCGGACTAGCGGGGGGGGCAGATACGCAGTATTTT	CASSVGGLAGGADTQYF	NA	TRBV9	TRBJ2-3	TRBD2
TGTGCCAGCTCACCGTACAGGGCCTACGAGCAGTACTTC	CASSPYRAYEQYF	NA	TRBV18	TRBJ2-7	NA